This T cell receptor beta chain was sequenced in a study of blood T cell repertoires in COVID-19. The table came from immunoSEQ multiplex PCR; TCRdb's copy has only in-frame clones and leaves some out. The table lists about 360,000 clones, about 83% of them singletons. V was clipped by 4 bases and J by 6 bases; unmatched bases: 7. This CDR3 has 15 amino acids. CDR1 is SGHRS and CDR2 is YFSETQ in the germline V gene. The chain joins TRBV5-1 to TRBJ2-1; TRBD1 agrees at 10 bases. The receptor was isolated from a man aged 30 to 45 with active or convalescent COVID-19. Sequencing used peripheral blood. CDR3 protein: CASSVDRGRGNEQFF. The CDR3 bases are TGCGCCAGCAGCGTAGACAGGGGGCGAGGCAATGAGCAGTTCTTC.